The rows below give T cell receptor beta chains drawn from one sample of a study of T-cell reconstitution after alpha-beta-depleted transplantation in children. TCRdb re-analysed the PCR reads in MiXCR, keeping a single row per CDR3 protein. The table includes some 300,000 distinct CDR3 sequences, around 10% detected once. The input for sequencing was PBMCs, taken before TCRalphabeta/CD19-depleted stem cell transplant. The receptors were gathered from a boy younger than two with acute myeloid leukemia, due to receive a stem cell transplant. Both conserved end residues are part of each CDR3. A D gene is named only where the DNA matches it firmly. Only part of the rows carry a size: once, few, many, or a class if the clone is expanded.

>TRBJ2-1|TRBV29-1|.|.
CSVEDSPNEQFF
TGCAGCGTTGAAGATTCGCCCAATGAGCAGTTCTTC
>TRBJ2-4|TRBV6-5|many|.
CASSYPGAGLAKNIQYF
TGTGCCAGCAGTTACCCCGGGGCGGGGTTGGCCAAAAACATTCAGTACTTC
>TRBJ2-1|TRBV12-3/TRBV12-4|.|.
CASSSPTASSYNEQFF
TGTGCCAGCAGTTCCCCAACGGCCAGCTCCTACAATGAGCAGTTCTTC
>TRBJ2-3|TRBV7-9|many|.
CASSSWQVSTDTQYF
TGTGCCAGCAGCTCCTGGCAGGTTAGCACAGATACGCAGTATTTT
>TRBJ2-1|TRBV20-1|many|TRBD2
CSAPRREALYNEQFF
TGCAGTGCCCCCCGGCGGGAGGCCCTCTACAATGAGCAGTTCTTC
>TRBJ1-5|TRBV4-3|many|.
CASSRETGSNQPQHF
TGCGCCAGCAGCCGAGAAACGGGTTCCAATCAGCCCCAGCATTTT
>TRBJ2-2|TRBV24-1|many|TRBD1
CATSDLPLDRDRVHGELFF
TGTGCCACCAGTGATTTACCCCTCGACCGGGACAGGGTTCACGGGGAGCTGTTTTTT
>TRBJ2-3|TRBV11-3|many|.
CASSLDYETGTDTQYF
TGTGCCAGCAGCTTAGATTACGAGACAGGAACAGATACGCAGTATTTT
>TRBJ1-5|TRBV7-2|few|TRBD1
CASRPGTGGGNQPQHF
TGTGCCAGCAGGCCCGGGACAGGGGGCGGCAATCAGCCCCAGCATTTT
>TRBJ2-3|TRBV18|many|TRBD1
CASSPPTGLADTQYF
TGTGCCAGCTCACCTCCGACAGGGTTAGCGGATACGCAGTATTTT
>TRBJ1-1|TRBV7-9|.|.
CASSLNFGQEAFF
TGTGCCAGCAGCTTAAACTTCGGACAGGAAGCTTTCTTT
>TRBJ2-5|TRBV5-1|many|.
CASSPDRQETQYF
TGCGCCAGCAGCCCGGATCGACAAGAGACCCAGTACTTC
>TRBJ2-1|TRBV5-4|many|TRBD1
CASSLTRTGVYNEQFF
TGTGCCAGCAGCTTAACTAGGACAGGGGTCTACAATGAGCAGTTCTTC
>TRBJ2-1|TRBV7-2|many|TRBD2
CASSPQGSGSNEQFF
TGTGCCAGCAGCCCACAAGGTAGCGGGAGCAATGAGCAGTTCTTC
>TRBJ2-7|TRBV7-9|many|.
CASSFKSGGSYEQYF
TGTGCCAGCAGCTTTAAGTCAGGGGGGTCCTACGAGCAGTACTTC
>TRBJ2-5|TRBV11-2|.|.
CASSFSPDPPSRKQTQYF
TGTGCCAGCAGCTTTTCCCCGGATCCCCCCTCTAGGAAGCAGACCCAGTACTTC
>TRBJ2-1|TRBV12-3/TRBV12-4|many|TRBD2
CASSSILAGGYNEQFF
TGTGCCAGCAGTTCGATACTAGCGGGAGGCTACAATGAGCAGTTCTTC
>TRBJ1-1|TRBV24-1|many|.
CATRGARNTEAFF
TGTGCCACCAGGGGGGCTAGGAACACTGAAGCTTTCTTT
>TRBJ2-1|TRBV4-3|many|TRBD2
CASSHQREVSEQFF
TGCGCCAGCAGCCACCAGCGGGAGGTTAGTGAGCAGTTCTTC
>TRBJ2-3|TRBV28|many|.
CASSLRWEREDTQYF
TGTGCCAGCAGTTTACGGTGGGAGAGAGAAGATACGCAGTATTTT
>TRBJ2-4|TRBV27|.|.
CASRPPGENIQYF
TGTGCCAGCAGGCCTCCTGGAGAAAACATTCAGTACTTC
>TRBJ2-7|TRBV7-9|many|.
CASFKIDLFYEQYF
TGTGCCAGCTTTAAGATCGACTTGTTCTACGAGCAGTACTTC
>TRBJ1-1|TRBV6-6|many|.
CASSFSHGNEAFF
TGTGCCAGCAGTTTCTCACACGGAAATGAAGCTTTCTTT
>TRBJ2-5|TRBV20-1|many|.
CSARDRIGEMGETQYF
TGCAGTGCTAGAGATCGGATAGGGGAGATGGGAGAGACCCAGTACTTC
>TRBJ2-4|TRBV24-1|.|.
CATSDLDRADIQYF
TGTGCCACCAGTGATTTGGACAGAGCGGACATTCAGTACTTC
>TRBJ2-7|TRBV12-3/TRBV12-4|many|TRBD2
CASSFWETSGKDEQYF
TGTGCCAGCAGTTTTTGGGAGACTAGCGGTAAAGACGAGCAGTACTTC
>TRBJ1-5|TRBV5-1|few|.
CASSSDPGRGQPQHF
TGCGCCAGCAGTTCCGATCCAGGGCGGGGTCAGCCCCAGCATTTT